The clone carrying this TCR beta chain was seen more than once but under ten times. The data are from a study of blood T cell repertoires in COVID-19. Study summary: Material from acute and convalescent COVID-19 was sourced from the United States, Italy and Spain.

Patients from Seattle were sampled longitudinally, starting during active infection. Data came from immunoSEQ multiplex PCR; TCRdb stores just in-frame clones and leaves some out. Of 70,000 to 95,000 clones in the sample, more than 70% were seen once. Sequenced sample: peripheral blood. This sequence originates from a man aged 45-65 years with COVID-19, enrolled during active disease.

CDR3 region: CASSLSGKSAQYF. The CDR3 coding sequence is TGTGCCAGCAGCTTAAGTGGTAAATCGGCCCAGTACTTC. The V call is TRBV7-3, the J call TRBJ2-5; D call uncertain. Trimming removed 1 base at V and 9 bases at J, with 12 bases between. This CDR3 spans 13 amino acids. CDR1 is SGHTA and CDR2 is FQGTGA in the germline V gene.